The clone carrying this T cell receptor (beta chain) has a single count. The data belong to a study of T cell repertoires in cytomegalovirus infection. Study-level background: Matching HLA type, along with CMV infection, was indicated by public TCR beta signatures.

MiXCR was run by TCRdb on the reads, yielding one entry per CDR3 protein. This table holds a few hundred thousand distinct CDR3 sequences, about 17% found once. This CDR3 is built from 17 residues. Germline V gene data show CDR1 as MNHEY and CDR2 as SMNVEV (reference sequence). Trimming removed 5 bases at V and 0 bases at J, with 17 bases between. J is TRBJ2-1 and V is TRBV27; D may be TRBD2 (5 bases). This receptor was taken from a human donor in good health (CMV status not recorded). Some clones in this sample may be carry-over from other donors' samples. The sequencing input was CD8+ T cells from PBMCs. The CDR3 sequence is CASSRDDYSGSYNEQFF. The CDR3 nucleotides read TGTGCCAGCAGTCGTGACGACTATTCCGGCTCCTACAATGAGCAGTTCTTC.